This passage covers 22 T cell receptor beta chains from one sample sequenced in a study of Ad26.COV2.S vaccination and SARS-CoV-2 variants. Some clones are missing from TCRdb's copy, which holds only in-frame ones; the method was immunoSEQ multiplex PCR. The table records 300,000 to 350,000 clones, around 83% of them present only once. Noted treatment: about 20 received Ad26.COV2.S at low or high dose, single or two shots; 5 received placebo; per-sample allocation not given. Sampling happened 63 days after the first vaccine or placebo injection. The input for sequencing was peripheral blood, taken in a trial of Ad26.COV2.S vaccine versus placebo. These receptors originate from a person aged 18 to 59 who received the Ad26.COV2.S COVID-19 vaccine or a placebo.

This chain connects TRBV5-4 to TRBJ2-3, with D uncertain. Germline-derived CDR1 and CDR2 are SGHNT and YYREEE (reference sequence). V lost 4 bases and J lost 1, with 10 bases in between. The CDR3 consists of 14 residues. CDR3 region: CASSRGGGTDTQYF. The CDR3 nucleotides are TGTGCCAGCAGCCGTGGTGGCGGCACAGATACGCAGTATTTT. Looking up the rest from reference TRBV5-4 and TRBJ2-3 gives the full variable domain: ETGVTQSPTHLIKTRGQQVTLRCSSQSGHNTVSWYQQALGQGPQFIFQYYREEENGRGNFPPRFSGLQFPNYSSELNVNALELDDSALYLCASSRGGGTDTQYFGPGTRLTVL.

This clone has only one observation. The gene calls are TRBV27 and TRBJ1-4; D unclear. Germline assignment: CDR1 MNHEY and CDR2 SMNVEV (reference sequence). The CDR3 contains 13 residues. V was clipped by 2 bases and J by 11 bases, with 12 bases between them. The chain's CDR3 is CASSLEAQAKLFF. CDR3 in DNA: TGTGCCAGCAGTTTAGAGGCTCAGGCGAAACTGTTTTTT.

The chain joins TRBV6-1 to TRBJ1-2, with D possibly being TRBD1 (5 bases). Trimming stripped 2 bases from V and 2 bases from J, with 9 bases between. Germline V gives CDR1 MNHNS, CDR2 SASEGT. The CDR3 extends over 14 amino acids. CDR3 loop: CASSEFRVNYGYTF. DNA for the CDR3: TGTGCCAGCAGTGAATTCAGGGTCAACTATGGCTACACCTTC.

This chain links TRBV29-1 with TRBJ1-4; maybe TRBD1 (5 bases). The CDR3 has 13 residues. Per germline, CDR1 SQVTM and CDR2 ANQGSEA. Trimming pared 6 bases from V and 8 bases from J, leaving 16 bases between. The DNA for the CDR3 is TGCAGCGTCCTCGCAGGTCCAGGGGAAAAACTGTTTTTT. Amino acids: CSVLAGPGEKLFF.

This sequence joins TRBV7-2 and TRBJ1-3, with TRBD1 identical over 11 bases. The CDR3 covers 16 residues. V gave up 5 bases and J gave up 1 base; unmatched junction bases: 4. In germline, CDR1 is SGHTA, CDR2 FQGNSA. CDR3 DNA: TGTGCCAGCAGCGCGGACAGGGGGCTTTCTGGAAACACCATATATTTT. This encodes CASSADRGLSGNTIYF. Full variable domain (outside the CDR3, taken from reference TRBV7-2 and TRBJ1-3): GAGVSQSPSNKVTEKGKDVELRCDPISGHTALYWYRQSLGQGLEFLIYFQGNSAPDKSGLPSDRFSAERTGGSVSTLTIQRTQQEDSAVYLCASSADRGLSGNTIYFGEGSWLTVV.

This chain connects TRBV11-2 to TRBJ2-5; unclear D gene. Germline-derived CDR1 and CDR2 are SGHAT and FQNNGV. The V end was cut by 1 base, the J end by 2 bases, with 8 bases between. CDR3 size: 14 residues. CDR3 in amino acids: CASSLVGNQETQYF. The DNA of the CDR3 is TGTGCCAGCAGCTTAGTAGGAAATCAAGAGACCCAGTACTTC.

This sequence joins TRBV7-3 and TRBJ2-2, with D perhaps matching TRBD2 (5 bases). Trimming left V 5 bases short and J 6 bases short, with 10 bases between. There are 13 residues in the CDR3. Germline V gene lookup returns CDR1 SGHTA and CDR2 FQGTGA. CDR3 nucleotide sequence: TGTGCCAGCAGCCTCGCAGCGGCCGGGGAGCTGTTTTTT. Its translation is CASSLAAAGELFF. Looking up the rest from reference TRBV7-3 and TRBJ2-2 gives the full variable domain: GAGVSQTPSNKVTEKGKYVELRCDPISGHTALYWYRQSLGQGPEFLIYFQGTGAADDSGLPNDRFFAVRPEGSVSTLKIQRTERGDSAVYLCASSLAAAGELFFGEGSRLTVL.

The rearrangement links TRBV24-1 to TRBJ2-1, with 9 nucleotides matching TRBD1. V lost 4 bases to trimming and J lost 5 bases; unmatched junction nucleotides: 8. The CDR3 contains 16 residues. Per germline, CDR1 KGHDR and CDR2 SFDVKD. As DNA, the CDR3 is TGTGCCACCAGTGACCAGGGACAGGGACGTGACAATGAGCAGTTCTTC. This sequence encodes CATSDQGQGRDNEQFF.

The chain links TRBV2 to TRBJ1-2; D not resolved. The V gene's germline CDR1 is SNHLY and CDR2 FYNNEI. This CDR3 has 14 amino acids. V was pared by 3 bases and J by 5 bases, with 13 bases between. This CDR3 is CASSETRGMYGYTF. The CDR3 coding sequence is TGTGCCAGCAGTGAGACAAGAGGGATGTATGGCTACACCTTC. Filled out from reference TRBV2 and TRBJ1-2, the complete variable domain reads EPEVTQTPSHQVTQMGQEVILRCVPISNHLYFYWYRQILGQKVEFLVSFYNNEISEKSEIFDDQFSVERPDGSNFTLKIRSTKLEDSAMYFCASSETRGMYGYTFGSGTRLTVV.

This clone has just a few counts. Other DNA sequences of this sample code for an identical CDR3. The V gene is TRBV30, the J gene TRBJ1-4; no definite D call. The CDR3 spans 12 residues. The germline V gene encodes CDR1 GTSNPN and CDR2 SVGIG (reference sequence). V lost 0 bases, J lost 7 bases, and 6 bases lay in between. CDR3 region: CAWSVRGEKLFF. The CDR3 DNA reads as TGTGCCTGGAGTGTTCGGGGTGAAAAACTGTTTTTT.

The V and J genes are TRBV18 and TRBJ2-7; weak D call: TRBD2 (5 bases). Germline V gives CDR1 KGHSH, CDR2 LQKENI. This CDR3 contains 13 residues. Trimming pared 4 bases from V and 5 bases from J, leaving 12 bases between. CDR3 nucleotides: TGTGCCAGCTCACTACGGGAATTCGACGAGCAGTACTTC. Protein product: CASSLREFDEQYF.

This clone was recorded a few times. The chain uses TRBV5-6 and TRBJ1-2, with D perhaps TRBD1 (5 bases). This CDR3 has 14 amino acids. V lost 5 bases to trimming and J lost 2 bases, with 13 bases between them. Germline loops: CDR1 SGHDT, CDR2 YYEEEE. CDR3 coding DNA: TGTGCCAGCAGGCATGGCAGGGAGAACTATGGCTACACCTTC. As protein: CASRHGRENYGYTF.

V and J are TRBV6-5 and TRBJ2-5, with D unclear. V lost 0 bases and J lost 2, with 7 bases in between. The CDR3 extends over 14 amino acids. Per germline, CDR1 MNHEY and CDR2 SVGAGI. In DNA form, the CDR3 reads TGTGCCAGCAGTTACTCGAAGTCGCAAGAGACCCAGTACTTC. Encoded protein: CASSYSKSQETQYF.

This chain links TRBV5-4 with TRBJ2-7, with TRBD2 identical over 10 bases. J gave up 0 bases and V 0 bases, and 3 bases lay outside the gene matches. Germline values: CDR1 SGHNT, CDR2 YYREEE (reference sequence). CDR3 length equals 16 residues. The CDR3 DNA reads TGTGCCAGCAGCTTGGATAGCGGGGGGAGCTCCTACGAGCAGTACTTC. Translating it yields CASSLDSGGSSYEQYF.

The V gene is TRBV18, the J gene TRBJ1-2; no firm D call. The V gene lost 2 bases and the J gene lost 3 bases, with 10 bases spanning the gap. CDR3 length equals 14 residues. Germline loops: CDR1 KGHSH, CDR2 LQKENI. CDR3 in amino acids: CASSPMGRDYGYTF. The DNA of the CDR3 is TGTGCCAGCTCACCAATGGGCAGAGACTATGGCTACACCTTC.

The V and J genes are TRBV6-5 and TRBJ1-6; no firm D call. Deletions cut 6 bases from V and 9 bases from J, with 9 bases between. Germline V gene data show CDR1 as MNHEY and CDR2 as SVGAGI. CDR3 length: 12 amino acids. This CDR3 reads CASSGLGSPLHF. The CDR3 bases are TGTGCCAGCAGCGGGTTAGGTTCACCCCTCCACTTT.

This chain joins TRBV6-4 and TRBJ2-5, with unresolved D. There are 15 residues in the CDR3. V was pared by 0 bases and J by 4 bases, with 12 bases between. Looked up from germline, CDR1 is MRHNA and CDR2 is SNTAGT. CDR3 in amino acids: CASSDSGPPRETQYF. In DNA form, the CDR3 reads TGTGCCAGCAGTGACTCAGGCCCCCCAAGAGAGACCCAGTACTTC.

The chain couples TRBV6-5 to TRBJ1-2; no firm D call. V lost 6 bases, J lost 2 bases, and 13 bases lay in between. The CDR3 has 14 amino acids. Germline assignment: CDR1 MNHEY and CDR2 SVGAGI. In DNA form, the CDR3 reads TGTGCCAGCAGACGTAGCCGGGCGAACTATGGCTACACCTTC. Protein sequence: CASRRSRANYGYTF.

This clone was observed once. CDR3 sequence (DNA): TGTGCCAGCAGCCAAGATGAGGGGTCTAACTATGGCTACACCTTC. Translated: CASSQDEGSNYGYTF. The V gene is TRBV4-2, the J gene TRBJ1-2; D might be TRBD1 (5 bases). Looked up from germline, CDR1 is LGHNA and CDR2 is YNFKEQ. V lost 0 bases, J lost 0 bases, and 8 bases lay in between. There are 15 residues in the CDR3.

The chain has TRBV20-1 and TRBJ1-3; perhaps TRBD1 as D (6 bases). V was shortened by 3 bases and J by 0 bases, with 9 bases between the two germline ends. Germline CDR1 and CDR2: DFQATT and SNEGSKA (reference sequence). CDR3 size: 14 residues. The CDR3 coding sequence is TGCAGTGCTAGTTTGGACAGCTCTGGAAACACCATATATTTT. This codes for CSASLDSSGNTIYF.

The chain carries TRBV7-8 and TRBJ1-4; D perhaps matches TRBD1 (5 bases). Trimming cost V 4 bases and J 1 base, with 13 bases left between them. Germline CDR1 SGHVS, CDR2 FQNEAQ. The CDR3 is 16 amino acids. This CDR3 is CASSYRDGVTNEKLFF. In DNA, the CDR3 is TGTGCCAGCAGCTACCGGGACGGAGTAACTAATGAAAAACTGTTTTTT.

J is TRBJ1-4 and V is TRBV19; D is perhaps TRBD1 (5 bases). This CDR3 comprises 14 residues. CDR1 is LNHDA and CDR2 is SQIVND in the germline V gene (reference sequence). Trimming removed 6 bases at V and 5 bases at J, with 13 bases between. Here the CDR3 reads CASSTPKGNEKLFF. CDR3 coding DNA: TGTGCCAGTAGCACCCCAAAGGGGAATGAAAAACTGTTTTTT.